The 22 T cell receptor beta chains in this list originate from one sample, sequenced in a study of T cell responses to AZD1222 COVID-19 vaccine (dated by TCRdb to about 2021). The intended sense of this specimen's time point label: baseline before first vaccination. Library prep was done by the immunoSEQ multiplex PCR assay. Held by TCRdb, this immuneACCESS table contains in-frame sequences only and omits some clones. Under half of the omission traces to an unresolved V gene where checked; the cause of the rest is unknown. The table for this sample records 150,000 or so clones. The ten top clones hold 2% to 2.5% of the sample. Sequenced material: peripheral blood. The receptors were sampled from an adult in good health.

CDR3 sequence (DNA): TGTGCCAGCAGCCGGGACAAGGGCGGCACCGGGGAGCTGTTTTTT. Amino acids: CASSRDKGGTGELFF. V and J are TRBV2 and TRBJ2-2; tentative D call: TRBD1 (6 bases). The CDR3 consists of 15 residues. Trimming shortened V by 6 bases and J by 4 bases, and 15 bases separated the two germline ends. From germline, CDR1 is SNHLY and CDR2 FYNNEI.

The chain uses TRBV11-2 and TRBJ1-2; D perhaps matches TRBD1 (5 bases). CDR1 is SGHAT and CDR2 is FQNNGV in the germline V gene. The CDR3 sequence is 17 residues long. Trimming removed 3 bases from V and 4 bases from J, with 21 bases in between. The DNA of the CDR3 is TGTGCCAGCAGCTTCTTTCGGGACCTCAGGTTGTTCTATGGCTACACCTTC. Amino acids: CASSFFRDLRLFYGYTF.

V is TRBV5-1 and J is TRBJ2-3; D gene uncertain. Germline V gene data show CDR1 as SGHRS and CDR2 as YFSETQ. V gave up 0 bases and J gave up 8 bases, with 10 bases separating them. CDR3 length equals 13 residues. In DNA, the CDR3 is TGCGCCAGCAGCTTGGATCTCCACGGTACGCAGTATTTT. Translated: CASSLDLHGTQYF.

This rearrangement joins TRBV7-8 to TRBJ1-5, with D maybe TRBD1 (5 bases). Germline-derived CDR1 and CDR2 are SGHVS and FQNEAQ. CDR3 length equals 15 residues. V lost 1 base and J lost 3, with 10 bases in between. CDR3 in DNA: TGTGCCAGCAGCTTAGACAGACAGAACAATCAGCCCCAGCATTTT. This translates into CASSLDRQNNQPQHF.

The chain employs TRBV3-1 (or the pseudogene TRBV3-2) and TRBJ1-6, with D uncertain. CDR1 LGHDT and CDR2 YNNKEL come from the germline V gene (reference sequence). V lost 1 base, J lost 7 bases, and 8 bases lay in between. This CDR3 region has 14 residues. The CDR3 coding sequence is TGTGCCAGCAGCCAAGGCGGATGGAATTCACCCCTCCACTTT. As protein: CASSQGGWNSPLHF.

This chain joins TRBV6-5 and TRBJ1-4; D gene uncertain. CDR1 and CDR2 (germline): MNHEY, SVGAGI. The V gene lost 6 bases and the J gene lost 8 bases, with 19 bases spanning the gap. This CDR3 spans 15 amino acids. The chain's CDR3 is CASSPPGLPREKLFF. CDR3 nucleotides: TGTGCCAGCAGCCCCCCCGGGCTCCCCAGGGAAAAACTGTTTTTT.

This chain uses TRBV29-1 with TRBJ2-6, with D perhaps being TRBD1 or TRBD2 (5 bases each). The CDR3 runs 15 residues. V dropped 5 bases and J dropped 2 bases, with 13 bases sitting between them. Germline assignment: CDR1 SQVTM and CDR2 ANQGSEA. The chain's CDR3 is CSVKGRETGANVLTF. In nucleotides, the CDR3 is TGCAGCGTTAAGGGACGGGAAACTGGGGCCAACGTCCTGACTTTC.

The chain carries TRBV18 and TRBJ2-3, with TRBD1 identical over 8 bases. Germline V CDR1 and CDR2: KGHSH, LQKENI. V was clipped by 5 bases and J by 1 base; unmatched bases: 5. CDR3 length: 15 residues. The CDR3 coding sequence is TGTGCCAGCTCAACTGGACAGGGACGCACAGATACGCAGTATTTT. Translating it yields CASSTGQGRTDTQYF.

V and J are TRBV4-2 and TRBJ2-2; 9 nucleotides match TRBD1. Unmatched junction bases numbered 4, after V lost 4 bases and J lost 4 bases. Germline V CDR1 and CDR2: LGHNA, YNFKEQ. The CDR3 runs 15 residues. The CDR3 loop is CASSRGQGSTGELFF. The DNA of the CDR3 is TGTGCCAGCAGCCGTGGACAGGGGAGCACCGGGGAGCTGTTTTTT.

The rearrangement joins TRBV19 to TRBJ1-1; D is perhaps TRBD1 (6 bases). The germline V and J ends were trimmed by 1 base and 7 bases, with 16 bases remaining between them. Germline V gives CDR1 LNHDA, CDR2 SQIVND (reference sequence). This CDR3 contains 15 residues. For the CDR3, the DNA is TGTGCCAGTAGTATAGTTACAGGCAGGGGCGATGAAGCTTTCTTT. The encoded protein is CASSIVTGRGDEAFF.

The chain carries TRBV19 and TRBJ2-1; 10 bases line up with TRBD2. V lost 3 bases and J lost 8; bases outside the gene matches: 7. Germline CDR1 LNHDA, CDR2 SQIVND (reference sequence). CDR3 length equals 15 residues. CDR3 region: CASSIGAGGPDEQFF. The CDR3 coding sequence is TGTGCCAGTAGTATTGGAGCGGGGGGGCCGGATGAGCAGTTCTTC.

The chain uses TRBV24-1 and TRBJ1-1; D possibly corresponds to TRBD1 (5 bases). Germline assignment: CDR1 KGHDR and CDR2 SFDVKD. V was trimmed by 3 bases and J by 4 bases, leaving 20 bases between them. The CDR3 length is 17 residues. CDR3 sequence reads: CATSDRENRKESTEAFF. CDR3 sequence (DNA): TGTGCCACCAGTGATCGGGAGAACAGGAAAGAGAGCACTGAAGCTTTCTTT.

The rearrangement joins TRBV5-1 to TRBJ1-6; D possibly corresponds to TRBD1 (5 bases). V gave up 3 bases and J gave up 7 bases, with 14 bases separating them. The germline V gene has CDR1 SGHRS and CDR2 YFSETQ. This CDR3 is 15 amino acids long. The CDR3 reads CASSSAGPTNSPLHF. CDR3 sequence (DNA): TGCGCCAGCAGCTCGGCGGGACCGACGAATTCACCCCTCCACTTT.

V gene TRBV15 combines with J gene TRBJ2-1; 8 bases are a match to TRBD2. The V gene's germline CDR1 is LNHNV and CDR2 YYDKDF (reference sequence). Trimming cost V 8 bases and J 7 bases; bases outside gene matches: 7. The CDR3 extends over 13 amino acids. CDR3 sequence (DNA): TGTGCCACCCAGAGGGAGCGGGAGAATGAGCAGTTCTTC. It yields the protein CATQRERENEQFF.

The V gene is TRBV3-1 (or the pseudogene TRBV3-2), the J gene TRBJ2-3; 8 positions agree with TRBD2. The CDR3 totals 14 residues. CDR1 is LGHDT, CDR2 YNNKEL, per germline (reference sequence). J lost 0 bases, V lost 7 bases, and 3 bases had no gene match. CDR3 in amino acids: CASTGGPSTDTQYF. The CDR3 DNA sequence: TGTGCCAGCACGGGGGGGCCGAGCACAGATACGCAGTATTTT.

J is TRBJ2-3 and V is TRBV7-2, with a weak D call TRBD2 (5 bases). This CDR3 comprises 12 residues. With 3 bases removed from V and 11 bases from J, the gap between germline ends came to 12 bases. Germline CDR1 and CDR2: SGHTA and FQGNSA. This CDR3 reads CASSLTAREQYF. The CDR3 DNA sequence: TGTGCCAGCAGCTTGACGGCCCGGGAGCAGTATTTT.

The chain joins TRBV5-1 to TRBJ2-7; 8 positions match TRBD2. The V segment lost 4 bases and the J segment 2 bases; nucleotides outside the gene matches: 8. The CDR3 sequence is 15 residues long. Germline values: CDR1 SGHRS, CDR2 YFSETQ. CDR3 sequence: CASSTGTSLTYEQYF. CDR3 nucleotides: TGCGCCAGCAGCACCGGGACTAGTCTCACCTACGAGCAGTACTTC.

The CDR3 sequence: CASTIAGVSYEQYF. DNA for the CDR3: TGTGCCAGCACCATAGCGGGGGTGAGCTACGAGCAGTACTTC. J is TRBJ2-7 and V is TRBV28; 9 nucleotides align to TRBD2. Unmatched junction bases numbered 7, after V lost 7 bases and J lost 3 bases. This CDR3 region has 14 residues. Per germline, CDR1 MDHEN and CDR2 SYDVKM.

As for this clone: One end of the junction does not line up with germline, which may come from a read error. The chain employs TRBV9 and TRBJ2-5, with D maybe TRBD2 (6 bases). The CDR3 loop spans 14 amino acids. In germline, CDR1 is SGDLS, CDR2 YYNGEE. CDR3 nucleotides: TGTGCCAGCAGCTCCCGGGACTTACAAGGGACCCAGTACTTC. Translation: CASSSRDLQGTQYF. The variable domain in full, completed from reference TRBV9 and TRBJ2-5, reads DSGVTQTPKHLITATGQRVTLRCSPRSGDLSVYWYQQSLDQGLQFLIQYYNGEERAKGNILERFSAQQFPDLHSELNLSSLELGDSALYFCASSSRDLQGTQYFGPGTRLLVL.

V and J are TRBV29-1 and TRBJ1-1; a weak D match, TRBD1 (5 bases). Trimming pared 4 bases from V and 5 bases from J, leaving 20 bases between. The CDR3 runs to 15 residues. Germline V gives CDR1 SQVTM, CDR2 ANQGSEA. CDR3 sequence: CSVGESKGVKTEAFF. The CDR3 nucleotides are TGCAGCGTTGGGGAATCGAAAGGGGTTAAGACTGAAGCTTTCTTT.

The V and J genes are TRBV7-2 and TRBJ1-1, with a weak D call TRBD1 (5 bases). CDR1 is SGHTA and CDR2 is FQGNSA in the germline V gene. Trimming took 1 base from V and 2 from J, leaving 17 bases between them. This CDR3 region has 17 residues. CDR3 coding DNA: TGTGCCAGCAGCTTAGGGGCGGGACTGATCGACAACACTGAAGCTTTCTTT. This translates into CASSLGAGLIDNTEAFF.

The rearrangement joins TRBV5-1 to TRBJ2-1, with D possibly being TRBD1 (6 bases). Germline CDR1 SGHRS, CDR2 YFSETQ. The CDR3 contains 14 residues. Trimming removed 4 bases from V and 8 bases from J, with 16 bases in between. This CDR3 reads CASSLQGQDYEQFF. As DNA, the CDR3 is TGCGCCAGCAGCCTACAGGGTCAAGACTATGAGCAGTTCTTC.